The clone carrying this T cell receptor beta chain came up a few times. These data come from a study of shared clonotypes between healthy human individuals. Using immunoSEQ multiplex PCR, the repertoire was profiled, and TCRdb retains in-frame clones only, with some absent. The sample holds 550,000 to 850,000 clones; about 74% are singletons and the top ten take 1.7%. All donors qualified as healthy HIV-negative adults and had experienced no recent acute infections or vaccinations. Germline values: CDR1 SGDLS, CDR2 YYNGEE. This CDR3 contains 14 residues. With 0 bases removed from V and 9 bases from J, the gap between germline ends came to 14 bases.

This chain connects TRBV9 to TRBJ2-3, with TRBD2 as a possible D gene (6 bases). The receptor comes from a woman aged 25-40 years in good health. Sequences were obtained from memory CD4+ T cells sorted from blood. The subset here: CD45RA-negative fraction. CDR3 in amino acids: CASSVDYRGRTQYF. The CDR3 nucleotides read TGTGCCAGCAGCGTAGATTACCGGGGGAGGACGCAGTATTTT.